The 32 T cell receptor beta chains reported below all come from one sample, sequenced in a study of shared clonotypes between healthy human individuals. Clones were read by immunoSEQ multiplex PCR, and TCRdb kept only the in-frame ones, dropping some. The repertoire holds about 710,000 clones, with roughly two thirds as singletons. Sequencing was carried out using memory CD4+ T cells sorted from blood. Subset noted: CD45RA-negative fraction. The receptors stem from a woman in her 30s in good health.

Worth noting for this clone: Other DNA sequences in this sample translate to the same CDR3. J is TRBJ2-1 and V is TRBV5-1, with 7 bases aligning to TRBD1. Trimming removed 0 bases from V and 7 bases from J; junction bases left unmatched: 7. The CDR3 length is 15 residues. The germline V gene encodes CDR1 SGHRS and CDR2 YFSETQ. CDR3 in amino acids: CASSLGGGAVNEQFF. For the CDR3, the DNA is TGCGCCAGCAGCTTGGGAGGGGGCGCGGTAAATGAGCAGTTCTTC.

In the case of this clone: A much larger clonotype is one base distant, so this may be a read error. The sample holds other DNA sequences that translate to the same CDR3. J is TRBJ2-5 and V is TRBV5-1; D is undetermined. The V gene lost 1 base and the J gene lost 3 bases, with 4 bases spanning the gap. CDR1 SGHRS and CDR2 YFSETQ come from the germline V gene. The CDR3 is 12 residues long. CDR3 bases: TGCGCCAGCAGCTTGTCGGAAGAGACCCAGTACTTC. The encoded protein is CASSLSEETQYF.

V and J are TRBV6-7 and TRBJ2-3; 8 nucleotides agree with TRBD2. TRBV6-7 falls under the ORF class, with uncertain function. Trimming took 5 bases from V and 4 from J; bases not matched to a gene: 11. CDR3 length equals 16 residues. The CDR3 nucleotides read TGTGCCAGCAGTCGGCCGGGACTAGGTATTGCAGATACGCAGTATTTT. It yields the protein CASSRPGLGIADTQYF.

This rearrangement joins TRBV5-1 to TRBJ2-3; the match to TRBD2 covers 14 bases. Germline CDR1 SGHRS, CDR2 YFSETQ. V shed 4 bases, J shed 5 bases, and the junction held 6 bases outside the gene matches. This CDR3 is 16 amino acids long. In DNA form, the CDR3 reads TGCGCCAGCAGCATGGGACTAGCGGGAGTTTTAGATACGCAGTATTTT. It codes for CASSMGLAGVLDTQYF.

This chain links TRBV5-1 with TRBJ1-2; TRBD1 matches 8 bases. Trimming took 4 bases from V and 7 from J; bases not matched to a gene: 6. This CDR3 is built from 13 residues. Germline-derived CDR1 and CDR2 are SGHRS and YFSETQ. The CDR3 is CASSVTGAGGYTF. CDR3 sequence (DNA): TGCGCCAGCAGCGTGACAGGGGCGGGTGGCTACACCTTC.

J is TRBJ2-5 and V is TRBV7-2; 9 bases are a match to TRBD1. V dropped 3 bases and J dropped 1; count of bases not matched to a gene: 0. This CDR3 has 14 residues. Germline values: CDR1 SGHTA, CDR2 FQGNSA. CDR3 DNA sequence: TGTGCCAGCAGCTTGGGACAGGGCCAAGAGACCCAGTACTTC. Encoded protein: CASSLGQGQETQYF.

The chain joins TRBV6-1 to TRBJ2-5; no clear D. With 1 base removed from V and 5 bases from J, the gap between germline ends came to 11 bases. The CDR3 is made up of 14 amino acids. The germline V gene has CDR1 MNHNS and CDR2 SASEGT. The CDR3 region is CASSEVGLGETQYF. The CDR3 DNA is TGTGCCAGCAGTGAAGTGGGCCTTGGGGAGACCCAGTACTTC.

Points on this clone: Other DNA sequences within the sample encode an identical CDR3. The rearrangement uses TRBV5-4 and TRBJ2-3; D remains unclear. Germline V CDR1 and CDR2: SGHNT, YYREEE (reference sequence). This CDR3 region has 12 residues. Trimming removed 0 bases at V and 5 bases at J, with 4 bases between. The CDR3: CASSLDEDTQYF. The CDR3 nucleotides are TGTGCCAGCAGCTTGGACGAAGATACGCAGTATTTT.

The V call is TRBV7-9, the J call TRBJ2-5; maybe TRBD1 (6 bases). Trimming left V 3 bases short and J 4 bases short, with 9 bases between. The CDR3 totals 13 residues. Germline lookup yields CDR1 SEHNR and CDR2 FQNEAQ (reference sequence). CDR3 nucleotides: TGTGCCAGCAGCTTGCTGGACAGAGAGACCCAGTACTTC. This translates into CASSLLDRETQYF.

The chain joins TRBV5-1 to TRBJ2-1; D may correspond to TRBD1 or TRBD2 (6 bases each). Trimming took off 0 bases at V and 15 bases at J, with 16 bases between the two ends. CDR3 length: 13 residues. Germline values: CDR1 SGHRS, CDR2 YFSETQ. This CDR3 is CASSLAGEDPRFF. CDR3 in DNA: TGCGCCAGCAGCTTGGCAGGGGAGGACCCTCGGTTCTTC.

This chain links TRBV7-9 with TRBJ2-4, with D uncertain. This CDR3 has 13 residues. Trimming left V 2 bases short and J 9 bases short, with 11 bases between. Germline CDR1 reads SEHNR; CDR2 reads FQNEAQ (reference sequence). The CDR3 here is CASSLLPTGIQYF. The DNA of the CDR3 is TGTGCCAGCAGCTTACTACCAACGGGCATTCAGTACTTC.

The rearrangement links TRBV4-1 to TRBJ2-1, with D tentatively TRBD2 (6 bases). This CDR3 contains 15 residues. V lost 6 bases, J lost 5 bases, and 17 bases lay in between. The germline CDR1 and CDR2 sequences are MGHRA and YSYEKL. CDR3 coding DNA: TGCGCCAGCAGGCAATACGGGACTGCGAACAATGAGCAGTTCTTC. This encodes CASRQYGTANNEQFF.

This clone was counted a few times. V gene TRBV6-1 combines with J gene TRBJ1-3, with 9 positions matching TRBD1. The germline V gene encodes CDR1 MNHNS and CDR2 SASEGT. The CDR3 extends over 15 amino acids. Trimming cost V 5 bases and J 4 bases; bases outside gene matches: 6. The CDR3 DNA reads TGTGCCAGCAGTCAATTCGGGACAGGGGGAAACACCATATATTTT. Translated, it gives CASSQFGTGGNTIYF.

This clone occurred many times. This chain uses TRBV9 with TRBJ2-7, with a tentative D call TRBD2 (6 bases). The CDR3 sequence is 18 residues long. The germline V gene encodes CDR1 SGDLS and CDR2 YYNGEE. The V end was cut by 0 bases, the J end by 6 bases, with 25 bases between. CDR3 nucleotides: TGTGCCAGCAGCGTAGGCATAACCCGGGACTCCCTAGGCGGCGAGCAGTACTTC. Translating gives CASSVGITRDSLGGEQYF.

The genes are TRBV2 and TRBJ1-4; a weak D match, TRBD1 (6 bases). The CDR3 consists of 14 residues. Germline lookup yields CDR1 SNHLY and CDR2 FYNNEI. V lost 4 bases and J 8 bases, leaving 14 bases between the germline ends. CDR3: CASSVRGAGEKLFF. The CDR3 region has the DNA TGTGCCAGCAGTGTGCGGGGGGCAGGGGAAAAACTGTTTTTT.

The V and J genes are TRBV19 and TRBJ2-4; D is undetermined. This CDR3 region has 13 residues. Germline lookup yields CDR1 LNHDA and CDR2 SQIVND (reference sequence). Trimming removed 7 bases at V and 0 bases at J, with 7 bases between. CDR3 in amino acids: CASTDLAKNIQYF. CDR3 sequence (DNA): TGTGCCAGTACTGATCTAGCCAAAAACATTCAGTACTTC. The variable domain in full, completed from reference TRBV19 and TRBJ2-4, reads DGGITQSPKYLFRKEGQNVTLSCEQNLNHDAMYWYRQDPGQGLRLIYYSQIVNDFQKGDIAEGYSVSREKKESFPLTVTSAQKNPTAFYLCASTDLAKNIQYFGAGTRLSVL.

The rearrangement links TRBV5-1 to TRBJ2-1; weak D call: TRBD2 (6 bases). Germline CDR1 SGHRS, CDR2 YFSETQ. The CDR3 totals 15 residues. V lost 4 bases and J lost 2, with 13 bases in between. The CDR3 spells CASSMDYSAYNEQFF. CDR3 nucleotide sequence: TGCGCCAGCAGCATGGACTACAGCGCCTACAATGAGCAGTTCTTC.

CDR3 sequence: CASSRTSGSITGELFF. The CDR3 DNA is TGTGCCAGCAGTAGGACTAGCGGGAGTATTACCGGGGAGCTGTTTTTT. The chain joins TRBV2 to TRBJ2-2; 13 bases match TRBD2. The CDR3 consists of 16 residues. Looked up from germline, CDR1 is SNHLY and CDR2 is FYNNEI. V shed 5 bases, J shed 5 bases, and the junction held 5 bases outside the gene matches.

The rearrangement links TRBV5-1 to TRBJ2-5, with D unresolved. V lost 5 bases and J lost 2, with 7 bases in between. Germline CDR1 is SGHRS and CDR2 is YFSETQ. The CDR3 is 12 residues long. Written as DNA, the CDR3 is TGCGCCAGCAGACGGGCACAAGAGACCCAGTACTTC. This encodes CASRRAQETQYF.

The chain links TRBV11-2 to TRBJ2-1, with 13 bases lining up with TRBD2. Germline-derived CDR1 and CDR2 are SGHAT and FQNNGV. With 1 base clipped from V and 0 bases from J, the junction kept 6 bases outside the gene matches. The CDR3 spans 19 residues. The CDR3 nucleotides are TGTGCCAGCAGCTTAGGACTGTGGACTAGCGGGAGCTCCTACAATGAGCAGTTCTTC. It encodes CASSLGLWTSGSSYNEQFF.

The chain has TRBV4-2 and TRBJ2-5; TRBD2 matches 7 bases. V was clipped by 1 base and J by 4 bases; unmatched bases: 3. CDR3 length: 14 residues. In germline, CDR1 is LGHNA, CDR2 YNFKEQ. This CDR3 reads CASSQGRESETQYF. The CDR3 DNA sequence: TGTGCCAGCAGCCAAGGGCGGGAGTCAGAGACCCAGTACTTC.

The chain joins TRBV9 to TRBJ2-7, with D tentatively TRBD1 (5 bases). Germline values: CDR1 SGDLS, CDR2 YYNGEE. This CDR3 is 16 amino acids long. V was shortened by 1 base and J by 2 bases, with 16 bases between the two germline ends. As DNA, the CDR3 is TGTGCCAGCAGCGTACCGACCTACAGGTTAACCTACGAGCAGTACTTC. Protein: CASSVPTYRLTYEQYF. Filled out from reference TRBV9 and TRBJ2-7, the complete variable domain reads DSGVTQTPKHLITATGQRVTLRCSPRSGDLSVYWYQQSLDQGLQFLIQYYNGEERAKGNILERFSAQQFPDLHSELNLSSLELGDSALYFCASSVPTYRLTYEQYFGPGTRLTVT.

CDR3 nucleotides: TGTGCCAGCGGACGGGGAGCCTACGAGCAGTACTTC. Amino acids: CASGRGAYEQYF. The rearrangement joins TRBV11-3 to TRBJ2-5; tentative D call: TRBD2 (5 bases). The DNA end lines up better with TRBJ2-7; the J call may be wrong. This CDR3 has 12 residues. CDR1 is SGHNT and CDR2 is YENEEA in the germline V gene.

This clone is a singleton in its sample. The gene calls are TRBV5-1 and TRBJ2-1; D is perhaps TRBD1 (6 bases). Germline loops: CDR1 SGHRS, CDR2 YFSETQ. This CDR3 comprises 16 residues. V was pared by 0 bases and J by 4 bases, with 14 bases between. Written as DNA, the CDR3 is TGCGCCAGCAGCTTGGCTTCCGGGACACGATACAATGAGCAGTTCTTC. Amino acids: CASSLASGTRYNEQFF. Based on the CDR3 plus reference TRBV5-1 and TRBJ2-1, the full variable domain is KAGVTQTPRYLIKTRGQQVTLSCSPISGHRSVSWYQQTPGQGLQFLFEYFSETQRNKGNFPGRFSGRQFSNSRSEMNVSTLELGDSALYLCASSLASGTRYNEQFFGPGTRLTVL.

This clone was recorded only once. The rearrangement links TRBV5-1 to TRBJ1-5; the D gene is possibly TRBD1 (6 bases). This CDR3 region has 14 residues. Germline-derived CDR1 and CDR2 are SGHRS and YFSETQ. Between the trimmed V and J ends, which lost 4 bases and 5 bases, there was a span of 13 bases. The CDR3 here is CASSPGGGDQPQHF. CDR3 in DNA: TGCGCCAGCAGCCCTGGCGGGGGCGATCAGCCCCAGCATTTT. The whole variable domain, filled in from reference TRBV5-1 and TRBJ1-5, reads KAGVTQTPRYLIKTRGQQVTLSCSPISGHRSVSWYQQTPGQGLQFLFEYFSETQRNKGNFPGRFSGRQFSNSRSEMNVSTLELGDSALYLCASSPGGGDQPQHFGDGTRLSIL.

The CDR3 here is CASSSRQGVYGYTF. As DNA, the CDR3 is TGCGCCAGCAGCTCGCGTCAGGGCGTATATGGCTACACCTTC. The rearrangement uses TRBV5-1 and TRBJ1-2, with a tentative D call TRBD1 (5 bases). V lost 3 bases and J 5 bases, leaving 14 bases between the germline ends. From germline, CDR1 is SGHRS and CDR2 YFSETQ. The CDR3 runs 14 residues.

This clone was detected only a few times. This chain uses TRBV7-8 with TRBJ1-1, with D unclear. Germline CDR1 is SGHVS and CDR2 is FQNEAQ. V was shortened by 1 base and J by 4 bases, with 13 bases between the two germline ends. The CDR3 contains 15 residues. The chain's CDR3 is CASSLDTGWVTEAFF. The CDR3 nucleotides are TGTGCCAGCAGCTTAGATACGGGTTGGGTCACTGAAGCTTTCTTT.

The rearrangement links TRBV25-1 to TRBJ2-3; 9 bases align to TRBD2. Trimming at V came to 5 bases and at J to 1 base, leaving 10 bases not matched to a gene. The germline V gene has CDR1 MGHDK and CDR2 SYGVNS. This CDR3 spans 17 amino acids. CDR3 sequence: CASSPGASSGGTDTQYF. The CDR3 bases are TGTGCCAGCAGTCCCGGGGCGTCTAGCGGGGGCACAGATACGCAGTATTTT.

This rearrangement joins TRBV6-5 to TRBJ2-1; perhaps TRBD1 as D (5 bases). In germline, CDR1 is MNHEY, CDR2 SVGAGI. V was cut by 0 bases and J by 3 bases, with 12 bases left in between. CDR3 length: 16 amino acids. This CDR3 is CASSYSNPRGYNEQFF. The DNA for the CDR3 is TGTGCCAGCAGTTACTCGAACCCAAGGGGCTACAATGAGCAGTTCTTC.

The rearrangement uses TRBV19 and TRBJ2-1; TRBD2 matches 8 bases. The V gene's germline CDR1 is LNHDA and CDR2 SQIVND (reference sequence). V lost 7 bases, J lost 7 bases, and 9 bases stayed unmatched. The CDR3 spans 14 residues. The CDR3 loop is CASTISGKGNEQFF. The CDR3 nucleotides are TGTGCCAGTACTATTAGCGGGAAAGGTAATGAGCAGTTCTTC.

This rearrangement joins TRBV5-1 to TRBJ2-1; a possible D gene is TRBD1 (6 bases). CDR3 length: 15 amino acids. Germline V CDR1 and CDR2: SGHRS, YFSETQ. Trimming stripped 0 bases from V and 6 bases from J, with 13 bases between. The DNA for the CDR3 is TGCGCCAGCAGCTTGGACAGGGCTAGCCTCAATGAGCAGTTCTTC. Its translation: CASSLDRASLNEQFF.

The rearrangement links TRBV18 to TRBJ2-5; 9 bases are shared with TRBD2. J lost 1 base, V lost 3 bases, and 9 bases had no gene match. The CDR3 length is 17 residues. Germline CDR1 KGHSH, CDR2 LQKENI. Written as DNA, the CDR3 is TGTGCCAGCTCACCCTCCCGTGGCGGGGGGGTCCAAGAGACCCAGTACTTC. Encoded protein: CASSPSRGGGVQETQYF.